The source of this TCR beta chain is a study of Graves' ophthalmopathy and Graves' hyperthyroidism. Study background: There was a collection of peripheral blood at initial diagnosis, before any treatment. Whole-study results and caveats: With 70.59% sensitivity and 72.22% specificity, the model predicted ophthalmopathy progression.

The germline V gene has CDR1 ENHRY and CDR2 SYGVKD. The CDR3 has 14 amino acids. The V end lost 0 bases, the J end lost 2 bases, and 8 bases lay between the germline ends. Hyperthyroidism patients, aged 18 to 65, were newly diagnosed, under 2 months' duration. PBMCs came from about 10 ml of fresh peripheral blood. Remarks on this clonotype: Its specificity is unknown.

Amplification of the TCR beta CDR3 regions used RNA transcripts (as template). HTBI primers were employed in first-round RT-PCR, then a second-round multiplex PCR followed. Each CDR3 protein gets one entry after TCRdb re-called the multiplex PCR reads with MiXCR. The sample lists 300,000 to 500,000 distinct CDR3 sequences; roughly 14% were seen once. J is TRBJ2-7 and V is TRBV10-3; D call uncertain. The sample comprised peripheral blood. The clonotype was recovered from a woman younger than 35 with stable Graves' hyperthyroidism. The CDR3 sequence: CAISESVRTYEQYF. CDR3 coding DNA: TGTGCCATCAGTGAGTCTGTGCGGACCTACGAGCAGTACTTC.